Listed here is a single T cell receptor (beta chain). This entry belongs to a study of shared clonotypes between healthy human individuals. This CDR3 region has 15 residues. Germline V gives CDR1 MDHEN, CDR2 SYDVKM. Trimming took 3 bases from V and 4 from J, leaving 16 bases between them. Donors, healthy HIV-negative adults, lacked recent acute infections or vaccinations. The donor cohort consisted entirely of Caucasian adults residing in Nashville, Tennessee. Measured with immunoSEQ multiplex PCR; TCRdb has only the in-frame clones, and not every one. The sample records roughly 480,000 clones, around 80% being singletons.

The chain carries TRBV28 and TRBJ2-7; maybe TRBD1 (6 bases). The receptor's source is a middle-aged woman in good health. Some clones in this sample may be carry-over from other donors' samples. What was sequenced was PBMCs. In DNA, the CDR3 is TGTGCCAGCAGTTTCCCCACAGGGATGGAGTACGAGCAGTACTTC. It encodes CASSFPTGMEYEQYF.